This is a list of T cell receptor beta chains from one sample in a study of T cell repertoires in cytomegalovirus infection. The antigens of these receptors remain unknown. TCRdb analysed the reads with MiXCR anew, one entry per CDR3 protein. The table lists 110,000 or so distinct CDR3 sequences, about 33% of them singletons. Source: CD8+ T cells from cultured PBMCs, taken from culture after CMV antigen stimulation. The receptors were gathered from a human donor in good health (CMV status not recorded). Some clones in this sample may be carry-over from other donors' samples. Each CDR3 is given with its conserved first and last residue. A D gene is named only where the DNA matches it firmly. Clone sizes are given selectively: once, few, many, or a class where the clone is expanded.

d_call j_call v_call clone_size cdr3_aa cdr3_nt
- TRBJ1-5 TRBV20-1 - CSARWRGTSNQPQHF TGCAGTGCTAGATGGCGGGGTACTAGCAATCAGCCCCAGCATTTT
TRBD1 TRBJ2-1 TRBV12-3/TRBV12-4 many CASSDPGQGAGSYNEQFF TGTGCCAGCAGTGATCCGGGACAGGGGGCCGGCTCCTACAATGAGCAGTTCTTC
TRBD1 TRBJ2-7 TRBV4-3 - CASSQGRQGRYEQYF TGCGCCAGCAGCCAAGGGAGACAGGGCCGCTACGAGCAGTACTTC
- TRBJ2-3 TRBV25-1 few CASRAPFETDTQYF TGTGCCAGCAGGGCCCCTTTTGAGACAGATACGCAGTATTTT
TRBD1 TRBJ2-1 TRBV7-2 few CASSLLTGGYNEQFF TGTGCCAGCAGCTTATTGACAGGGGGTTACAATGAGCAGTTCTTC
TRBD1 TRBJ2-7 TRBV7-9 once CASSNIRQGNYEQYF TGTGCCAGCAGCAACATTCGACAGGGAAATTACGAGCAGTACTTC
TRBD2 TRBJ2-3 TRBV7-6 - CASSLQSGADTQYF TGTGCCAGCAGCCTTCAAAGCGGGGCAGATACGCAGTATTTT
- TRBJ2-7 TRBV18 - CASSPIPGPHEQYF TGTGCCAGCTCACCTATCCCGGGGCCCCACGAGCAGTACTTC
TRBD1 TRBJ2-7 TRBV7-2 many CASSFGQGALYEQYF TGTGCCAGCAGCTTTGGACAGGGGGCGTTGTACGAGCAGTACTTC
- TRBJ1-2 TRBV20-1 - CSAPFTPNYGYTF TGCAGTGCTCCTTTCACCCCTAACTATGGCTACACCTTC
- TRBJ1-1 TRBV28 few CASTYPTGLTEAFF TGTGCCAGCACGTACCCGACAGGCCTCACTGAAGCTTTCTTT
TRBD1 TRBJ2-1 TRBV11-3 many CASSLSQGGTGNGNEQFF TGTGCCAGCAGCTTATCGCAAGGGGGGACAGGGAATGGCAATGAGCAGTTCTTC
- TRBJ1-1 TRBV12-3/TRBV12-4 few CASRPIGDTEAFF TGTGCCAGCAGGCCGATCGGGGACACTGAAGCTTTCTTT
- TRBJ2-2 TRBV7-8 many CASSPTPAGELFF TGTGCCAGCAGCCCAACCCCCGCTGGGGAGCTGTTTTTT
TRBD1 TRBJ2-3 TRBV4-2 many CASSLAQGEITDTQYF TGTGCCAGCAGCCTCGCGCAGGGGGAAATCACAGATACGCAGTATTTT
- TRBJ1-1 TRBV11-1 - CASSLARGQISTEAFF TGTGCCAGCAGCTTAGCCCGGGGGCAGATTTCGACTGAAGCTTTCTTT
TRBD2 TRBJ2-1 TRBV7-2 - CASSLETGGMCGNEQFF TGTGCCAGCAGCTTGGAAACGGGAGGGATGTGCGGGAATGAGCAGTTCTTC
- TRBJ2-1 TRBV7-9 many CASSLVLGGATEQFF TGTGCCAGCAGCTTAGTATTAGGGGGGGCGACCGAGCAGTTCTTC
TRBD1 TRBJ1-2 TRBV10-3 many CAISGDRLGYTF TGTGCCATCAGTGGGGACAGGCTCGGCTACACCTTC
- TRBJ2-2 TRBV4-1 few CASSQASGTPRLRELFF TGCGCCAGCAGCCAGGCATCCGGGACCCCTAGGCTCCGGGAGCTGTTTTTT
- TRBJ2-3 TRBV20-1 - CSARLDPIYADTQYF TGCAGTGCTAGACTGGACCCTATTTACGCAGATACGCAGTATTTT
- TRBJ2-1 TRBV28 - CASSLTPGYNEQFF TGTGCCAGCAGTTTGACCCCCGGCTACAATGAGCAGTTCTTC
TRBD1 TRBJ2-1 TRBV11-2 - CASSRDRQLTYNEQFF TGTGCCAGCAGCCGGGACAGGCAGTTAACCTACAATGAGCAGTTCTTC
- TRBJ2-7 TRBV27 - CASSLRPRFEQYF TGTGCCAGCAGTTTACGCCCCCGATTCGAGCAGTACTTC
- TRBJ1-1 TRBV4-3 few CASSQDQLGAGTEAFF TGCGCCAGCAGCCAAGATCAGTTGGGGGCTGGCACTGAAGCTTTCTTT
TRBD2 TRBJ2-1 TRBV19 - CASSIDYGGGLSGEQFF TGTGCCAGTAGTATAGATTACGGCGGGGGGCTGTCCGGTGAGCAGTTCTTC
TRBD1 TRBJ2-7 TRBV3-1 many CASSHPDRGFDEQYF TGTGCCAGCAGCCATCCCGACAGGGGCTTCGACGAGCAGTACTTC
- TRBJ1-1 TRBV25-1 - CASTLPGGTEAFF TGTGCCAGCACCCTCCCCGGTGGAACTGAAGCTTTCTTT
TRBD2 TRBJ2-3 TRBV2 few CASRGLAGTDTQYF TGTGCCAGCAGGGGACTAGCGGGCACAGATACGCAGTATTTT
- TRBJ1-3 TRBV12-3/TRBV12-4 - CASSLGPDGNTIYF TGTGCCAGCAGTCTGGGACCTGATGGAAACACCATATATTTT
- TRBJ2-5 TRBV7-6 few CASSPFQETQYF TGTGCCAGCAGCCCCTTCCAAGAGACCCAGTACTTC
- TRBJ2-5 TRBV19 - CASRARRTEETQYF TGTGCCAGTAGGGCGCGCAGGACCGAAGAGACCCAGTACTTC
- TRBJ2-6 TRBV6-8 - CASSTTDSFSGANVLTF TGTGCCAGCAGTACGACGGACAGTTTCTCTGGGGCCAACGTCCTGACTTTC
TRBD2 TRBJ2-7 TRBV7-8 few CASIGTSGGLPYEQYF TGTGCCAGCATCGGGACTAGCGGGGGGCTTCCCTACGAGCAGTACTTC
TRBD1 TRBJ2-1 TRBV12-3/TRBV12-4 few CASSFWTGRSYNEQFF TGTGCCAGCAGTTTCTGGACAGGGAGGTCCTACAATGAGCAGTTCTTC
- TRBJ2-5 TRBV4-3 many CASSQRSGTQETQYF TGCGCCAGCAGCCAAAGGAGCGGAACACAAGAGACCCAGTACTTC
- TRBJ2-5 TRBV5-1 once CASSYQGSETQYF TGCGCCAGCTCCTACCAAGGATCGGAGACCCAGTACTTC
TRBD2 TRBJ2-3 TRBV12-3/TRBV12-4 - CASSLVGGTSTSTDTQYF TGTGCCAGCAGTTTAGTAGGCGGGACTAGCACTAGCACAGATACGCAGTATTTT
- TRBJ1-5 TRBV4-3 many CASSQDLGRNQPQHF TGCGCCAGCAGCCAAGATCTAGGCCGCAATCAGCCCCAGCATTTT
- TRBJ2-1 TRBV6-1 few CATPKKDEQFF TGTGCCACCCCGAAGAAGGATGAGCAGTTCTTC
TRBD1 TRBJ1-5 TRBV6-6 few CASSQQDRDEWPQHF TGTGCCAGCAGCCAACAGGACAGGGACGAGTGGCCCCAGCATTTT